These 18 T cell receptor beta chains share one sample of origin, sequenced in a study of blood T cell repertoires in COVID-19. Sequencing was performed with immunoSEQ multiplex PCR; in TCRdb, only in-frame clones are kept and a portion is missing. The sample contains over 85,000 clones, approximately 86% of which appear only once. Sequencing was performed on peripheral blood. These receptor sequences come from a man in his forties with acute or convalescent COVID-19.

This clone was seen once. In DNA form, the CDR3 reads TGTGCCAGCAGCTTAGGAGCCGCTGGGGCCAACGTCCTGACTTTC. Translated: CASSLGAAGANVLTF. This rearrangement joins TRBV7-8 to TRBJ2-6; D is unclear. The V gene lost 1 base and the J gene lost 2 bases, with 6 bases spanning the gap. Germline CDR1 reads SGHVS; CDR2 reads FQNEAQ. CDR3 length: 15 residues.

In its sample, this clone was seen a few times. The chain employs TRBV24-1 and TRBJ1-2; 7 bases fit TRBD1. V was pared by 4 bases and J by 4 bases, with 5 bases of the junction left unmatched. This CDR3 is built from 14 residues. Germline V CDR1 and CDR2: KGHDR, SFDVKD. The CDR3: CATSDPDRVYGYTF. In nucleotides, the CDR3 is TGTGCCACCAGTGACCCCGACAGGGTCTATGGCTACACCTTC.

This chain uses TRBV19 with TRBJ1-6; D gene unclear. The ends were cut back, 3 bases at V and 10 bases at J, with 7 bases in the middle. The CDR3 sequence is 12 residues long. Germline V gene data show CDR1 as LNHDA and CDR2 as SQIVND (reference sequence). CDR3 region: CASSISDSPLHF. The DNA of the CDR3 is TGTGCCAGTAGTATTAGCGACTCACCCCTCCACTTT.

This clone appeared once. The chain is built from TRBV6-6 and TRBJ1-3, with D hard to call. Germline assignment: CDR1 MNHNY and CDR2 SVGAGI (reference sequence). The germline V and J ends were trimmed by 4 bases and 0 bases, with 13 bases remaining between them. The CDR3 loop spans 16 amino acids. Written as DNA, the CDR3 is TGTGCCAGCAGTTTGGGAGTTAAGAGCTCTGGAAACACCATATATTTT. Residues: CASSLGVKSSGNTIYF.

The rearrangement joins TRBV9 to TRBJ1-2, with 9 bases matching TRBD1. The CDR3 is 15 amino acids. The germline gives CDR1 SGDLS, CDR2 YYNGEE. V shed 2 bases, J shed 2 bases, and the junction held 4 bases outside the gene matches. CDR3 nucleotides: TGTGCCAGCAGCGTGGGGACAGGGAAAAACTATGGCTACACCTTC. The encoded protein is CASSVGTGKNYGYTF.

This chain joins TRBV30 and TRBJ1-5, with TRBD1 identical over 11 bases. V shed 2 bases, J shed 9 bases, and the junction held 3 bases outside the gene matches. This CDR3 region has 13 residues. Germline CDR1 and CDR2: GTSNPN and SVGIG (reference sequence). In DNA, the CDR3 is TGTGCCTGGAGTAGGACAGGGGGCACGCCCCAGCATTTT. Translation: CAWSRTGGTPQHF.

The chain is built from TRBV7-2 and TRBJ1-5; tentative D call: TRBD1 (5 bases). Trimming left V 1 base short and J 5 bases short, with 12 bases between. The CDR3 sequence is 15 residues long. Germline V gives CDR1 SGHTA, CDR2 FQGNSA. The CDR3 DNA follows: TGTGCCAGCAGCTTAGAAACGGGGGGTCATCAGCCCCAGCATTTT. The encoded protein is CASSLETGGHQPQHF.

V and J are TRBV7-6 and TRBJ2-1, with a tentative D call TRBD2 (6 bases). V was shortened by 5 bases and J by 6 bases, with 20 bases between the two germline ends. Germline V gives CDR1 SGHVS, CDR2 FNYEAQ. This CDR3 contains 16 residues. Here the CDR3 DNA reads TGTGCCAGCAGCCGTCGTGGAGTAGCGGAGCTCAATGAGCAGTTCTTC. This translates into CASSRRGVAELNEQFF.

The CDR3 DNA follows: TGTGCCAGCAGCTTAGGTGCGGGGGGCTCCTACGAGCAGTACTTC. It codes for CASSLGAGGSYEQYF. V usage is TRBV11-3 and J usage is TRBJ2-7; 8 bases fit TRBD2. Germline V gene sequence: CDR1 SGHNT, CDR2 YENEEA. The CDR3 has 15 residues. The V gene end was trimmed by 1 base and the J gene end by 0 bases; junction bases not matched to a gene: 2.

In this sample, this clone turned up once. V is TRBV19 and J is TRBJ2-2, with TRBD1 identical over 10 bases. Germline assignment: CDR1 LNHDA and CDR2 SQIVND (reference sequence). After removal of 4 bases from V and 5 bases from J, the junction contained 10 bases not matched to a gene. The CDR3 totals 17 residues. Written as DNA, the CDR3 is TGTGCCAGTAGTACCACGACAGGGGGCGGTGGGACCGGGGAGCTGTTTTTT. It translates to CASSTTTGGGGTGELFF.

The chain is built from TRBV29-1 and TRBJ1-1, with 8 nucleotides matching TRBD1. V was pared by 8 bases and J by 4 bases, with 6 bases of the junction left unmatched. CDR3 length: 12 amino acids. Germline V gene lookup returns CDR1 SQVTM and CDR2 ANQGSEA. This CDR3 reads CSSRTGTTEAFF. DNA of the CDR3: TGCAGCTCGCGGACAGGGACCACTGAAGCTTTCTTT.

The chain employs TRBV7-6 and TRBJ2-7, with TRBD2 matching over 8 bases. CDR1 SGHVS and CDR2 FNYEAQ come from the germline V gene. CDR3 length: 14 amino acids. V lost 8 bases, J lost 0 bases, and 6 bases stayed unmatched. In DNA form, the CDR3 reads TGTGCCAGCTCGGGGGGGCAGATCTCCTACGAGCAGTACTTC. It is translated as CASSGGQISYEQYF. The full variable domain, in which reference TRBV7-6 and TRBJ2-7 provide the parts outside the CDR3, is GAGVSQSPRYKVTKRGQDVALRCDPISGHVSLYWYRQALGQGPEFLTYFNYEAQQDKSGLPNDRFSAERPEGSISTLTIQRTEQRDSAMYRCASSGGQISYEQYFGPGTRLTVT.

The chain uses TRBV10-3 and TRBJ2-2, with 10 bases matching TRBD1. V lost 2 bases to trimming and J lost 4 bases; unmatched junction nucleotides: 13. The CDR3 covers 19 residues. The germline V gene has CDR1 ENHRY and CDR2 SYGVKD. The CDR3 protein is CAISEGLFGTGVITGELFF. The CDR3 nucleotides read TGTGCCATCAGTGAGGGTTTGTTCGGGACAGGGGTGATCACCGGGGAGCTGTTTTTT.

This clone was seen only once. The chain recombines TRBV4-1 with TRBJ2-3, with 8 bases fitting TRBD2. Germline V lookup: CDR1 MGHRA, CDR2 YSYEKL. V shed 0 bases and J 2 bases; nucleotides not matched to a gene: 4. The CDR3 spans 16 residues. CDR3 sequence reads: CASSQEKRGLTDTQYF. The CDR3 DNA is TGCGCCAGCAGCCAAGAGAAGCGGGGGCTCACAGATACGCAGTATTTT.

The chain combines TRBV7-9 with TRBJ1-2; 8 positions agree with TRBD1. The CDR3 totals 14 residues. Germline V gene sequence: CDR1 SEHNR, CDR2 FQNEAQ (reference sequence). V lost 5 bases and J lost 5; bases outside the gene matches: 7. The CDR3: CASSPDRVEYGYTF. DNA of the CDR3: TGTGCCAGCAGCCCGGACAGGGTAGAATATGGCTACACCTTC.

The rearrangement links TRBV5-5 to TRBJ1-1; no clear D gene. Germline V gene data show CDR1 as SGHKS and CDR2 as YYEKEE (reference sequence). Deletions cut 1 base from V and 5 bases from J, with 12 bases between. This CDR3 has 14 residues. The CDR3 bases are TGTGCCAGCAGCTTGCATCCGAGCCGGACTGAAGCTTTCTTT. This gives the protein CASSLHPSRTEAFF.

CDR3 sequence reads: CASRQGVDEKLFF. Written as DNA, the CDR3 is TGTGCCAGCAGGCAGGGGGTGGATGAAAAACTGTTTTTT. The rearrangement links TRBV7-2 to TRBJ1-4; 7 bases agree with TRBD1. Germline trimming cut 6 bases from V and 6 bases from J; bases unmatched to any gene: 4. Germline CDR1 reads SGHTA; CDR2 reads FQGNSA. The CDR3 runs 13 residues.

This rearrangement joins TRBV30 to TRBJ1-2; D call uncertain. The V gene lost 0 bases and the J gene lost 0 bases, with 11 bases spanning the gap. Germline values: CDR1 GTSNPN, CDR2 SVGIG (reference sequence). The CDR3 has 15 amino acids. For the CDR3, the DNA is TGTGCCTGGAGTGTACGTACACTAGCTAACTATGGCTACACCTTC. Its protein is CAWSVRTLANYGYTF.